The 3 T cell receptor beta chains in this list originate from one sample, sequenced in a study of Ad26.COV2.S vaccination and SARS-CoV-2 variants. The table came from immunoSEQ multiplex PCR; TCRdb's copy has only in-frame clones and leaves some out. The table lists almost 400,000 clones, about 91% of them singletons, with approximately 1.9% in the top ten. Treatment defined: around 19 received Ad26.COV2.S at low or high dose, single or two shots; about 5 received placebo; per-sample allocation not given. The investigators took samples on day 63 after the first vaccine or placebo injection. The specimen comprised peripheral blood, sampled in a trial of Ad26.COV2.S vaccine versus placebo. The receptors here all came from a person between 18 and 59 years old who received the Ad26.COV2.S COVID-19 vaccine or a placebo.

The chain recombines TRBV7-2 with TRBJ1-6; 9 bases line up with TRBD1. V shed 2 bases, J shed 7 bases, and the junction held 3 bases outside the gene matches. Germline CDR1 SGHTA, CDR2 FQGNSA. The CDR3 loop spans 15 amino acids. The CDR3, as DNA: TGTGCCAGCAGCTTACTGGGACAGGGAAATTCACCCCTCCACTTT. It yields the protein CASSLLGQGNSPLHF.

The rearrangement joins TRBV4-2 to TRBJ2-4; no firm D call. Trimming left V 0 bases short and J 7 bases short, with 10 bases between. CDR3 size: 14 residues. Germline lookup yields CDR1 LGHNA and CDR2 YNFKEQ. CDR3 nucleotides: TGTGCCAGCAGCCAAGAGTGGTCCGGTAACATTCAGTACTTC. This translates into CASSQEWSGNIQYF.

V gene TRBV11-2 combines with J gene TRBJ1-4; D is unresolved. The CDR3 length is 16 residues. CDR1 is SGHAT and CDR2 is FQNNGV in the germline V gene. With 0 bases removed from V and 7 bases from J, the gap between germline ends came to 15 bases. CDR3 sequence (DNA): TGTGCCAGCAGCTTAGATTCGACGGGGAGGGTTGAAAAACTGTTTTTT. It specifies CASSLDSTGRVEKLFF.